The 10 T cell receptor beta chains below were found in one sample sequenced in a study of shared clonotypes between healthy human individuals. Using immunoSEQ multiplex PCR, the repertoire was profiled, and TCRdb retains in-frame clones only, with some absent. This table holds around 430,000 clones, roughly 77% found once. Sequencing used PBMCs. The receptors were gathered from a middle-aged woman in good health. Some clones in this sample may be carry-over from other donors' samples.

The chain carries TRBV18 and TRBJ1-1, with 7 bases fitting TRBD1. There are 14 residues in the CDR3. Germline CDR1 is KGHSH and CDR2 is LQKENI. The ends lost 2 bases at V and 3 bases at J; junction bases unmatched: 3. The CDR3 is CASSPSGGDTEAFF. The CDR3 nucleotides read TGTGCCAGCTCACCATCAGGGGGGGACACTGAAGCTTTCTTT.

The chain has TRBV11-1 and TRBJ2-4; D is perhaps TRBD2 (6 bases). The germline V gene encodes CDR1 SGHAT and CDR2 FQDESV (reference sequence). The length of the CDR3 is 14 residues. V gave up 2 bases and J gave up 7 bases, with 12 bases separating them. The DNA for the CDR3 is TGTGCCAGCAGCTTAATCGCTAGCGTGAACATTCAGTACTTC. This encodes CASSLIASVNIQYF.

J is TRBJ1-3 and V is TRBV9, with TRBD1 matching over 10 bases. The CDR3 is 17 amino acids. Germline trimming cut 4 bases from V and 4 bases from J; bases unmatched to any gene: 11. CDR1 is SGDLS and CDR2 is YYNGEE in the germline V gene. The CDR3 spells CASSPRTGGTLGNTIYF. In DNA, the CDR3 is TGTGCCAGCAGCCCGAGGACAGGGGGAACGTTGGGAAACACCATATATTTT.

The chain employs TRBV28 and TRBJ2-3; D remains unclear. The CDR3 runs 12 residues. V dropped 6 bases and J dropped 5 bases, with 9 bases sitting between them. Germline-derived CDR1 and CDR2 are MDHEN and SYDVKM. The CDR3 protein is CASRDVGDTQYF. CDR3 in DNA: TGTGCCAGCAGGGACGTTGGAGATACGCAGTATTTT.

This chain connects TRBV30 to TRBJ2-5; D perhaps matches TRBD2 (5 bases). V was cut by 0 bases and J by 10 bases, with 9 bases left in between. The CDR3 has 11 amino acids. Germline V gene lookup returns CDR1 GTSNPN and CDR2 SVGIG (reference sequence). CDR3: CAWSVGRDQYF. The CDR3 DNA reads as TGTGCCTGGAGTGTTGGGAGAGACCAGTACTTC.

This clone was counted only a few times. The chain combines TRBV7-3 with TRBJ2-3, with 9 bases lining up with TRBD2. Germline V lookup: CDR1 SGHTA, CDR2 FQGTGA. The CDR3 is 16 amino acids. The V gene end was trimmed by 5 bases and the J gene end by 4 bases; junction bases not matched to a gene: 10. This CDR3 reads CASSPSVAGGADTQYF. DNA for the CDR3: TGTGCCAGCAGCCCCTCGGTGGCGGGAGGGGCAGATACGCAGTATTTT.

The CDR3 region has the DNA TGTGCCAGCAGCGTCGAGTATCCATCCTACAATGAGCAGTTCTTC. This encodes CASSVEYPSYNEQFF. J is TRBJ2-1 and V is TRBV9; D not certain. Germline V gene data show CDR1 as SGDLS and CDR2 as YYNGEE. Trimming cost V 2 bases and J 1 base, with 10 bases left between them. The CDR3 extends over 15 amino acids.

This chain links TRBV29-1 with TRBJ2-7, with D possibly being TRBD2 (6 bases). The germline gives CDR1 SQVTM, CDR2 ANQGSEA. This CDR3 comprises 14 residues. V lost 4 bases, J lost 4 bases, and 17 bases lay in between. The CDR3 DNA reads as TGCAGCGTTGTACTCGGGCGGAGGGGATACGAGCAGTACTTC. Amino acids: CSVVLGRRGYEQYF.

The chain carries TRBV27 and TRBJ1-6; 11 positions agree with TRBD1. After removal of 4 bases from V and 7 bases from J, the junction contained 21 bases not matched to a gene. CDR1 and CDR2 from the germline V gene are MNHEY and SMNVEV (reference sequence). This CDR3 spans 21 amino acids. CDR3 coding DNA: TGTGCCAGCAGTTCCCTCCACGGGACAGGGGGGTTCGGTTCGAGGAATTCACCCCTCCACTTT. Translating gives CASSSLHGTGGFGSRNSPLHF.

The rearrangement uses TRBV7-9 and TRBJ1-1; possibly TRBD1 for D (6 bases). The ends were cut back, 2 bases at V and 1 base at J, with 8 bases in the middle. The CDR3 is 14 residues long. From germline, CDR1 is SEHNR and CDR2 FQNEAQ (reference sequence). Written as DNA, the CDR3 is TGTGCCAGCAGCTTACAGGGGACGAACACTGAAGCTTTCTTT. Its protein is CASSLQGTNTEAFF.